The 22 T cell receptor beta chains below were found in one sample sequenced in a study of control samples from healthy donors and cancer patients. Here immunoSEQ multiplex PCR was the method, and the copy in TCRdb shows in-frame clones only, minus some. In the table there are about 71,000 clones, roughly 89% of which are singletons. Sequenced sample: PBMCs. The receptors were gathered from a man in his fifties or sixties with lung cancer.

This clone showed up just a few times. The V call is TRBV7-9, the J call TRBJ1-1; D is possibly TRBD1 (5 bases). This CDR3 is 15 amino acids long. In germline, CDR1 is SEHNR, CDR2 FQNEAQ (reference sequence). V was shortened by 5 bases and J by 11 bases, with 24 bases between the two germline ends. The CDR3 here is CASSPRQGGGRDAFF. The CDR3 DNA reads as TGTGCCAGCAGCCCTCGGCAGGGTGGTGGTAGGGACGCTTTCTTT.

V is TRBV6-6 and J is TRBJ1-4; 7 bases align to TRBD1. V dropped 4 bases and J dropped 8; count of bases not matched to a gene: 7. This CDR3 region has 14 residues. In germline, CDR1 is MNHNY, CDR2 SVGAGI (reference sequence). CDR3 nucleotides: TGTGCCAGCAGTTTAAGGGGGCTGGAGGAAAAACTGTTTTTT. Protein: CASSLRGLEEKLFF.

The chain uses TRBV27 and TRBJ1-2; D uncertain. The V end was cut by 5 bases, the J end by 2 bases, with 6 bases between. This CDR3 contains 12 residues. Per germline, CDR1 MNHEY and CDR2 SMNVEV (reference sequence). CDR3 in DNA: TGTGCCAGCAGTAAGACAAACTATGGCTACACCTTC. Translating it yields CASSKTNYGYTF.

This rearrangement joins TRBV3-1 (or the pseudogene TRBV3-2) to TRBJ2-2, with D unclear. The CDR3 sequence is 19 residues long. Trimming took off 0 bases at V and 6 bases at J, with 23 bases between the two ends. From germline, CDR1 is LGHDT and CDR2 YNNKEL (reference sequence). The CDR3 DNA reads TGTGCCAGCAGCCAAGAAAAGATTGACCCCATCAGAAGCCCCGGGGAGCTGTTTTTT. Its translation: CASSQEKIDPIRSPGELFF.

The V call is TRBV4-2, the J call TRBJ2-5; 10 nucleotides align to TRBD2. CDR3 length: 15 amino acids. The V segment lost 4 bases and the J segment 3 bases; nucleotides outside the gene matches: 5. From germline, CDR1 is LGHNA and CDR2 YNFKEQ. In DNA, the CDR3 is TGTGCCAGCAGCCGCAAAAGCGGGGGGGAAGAGACCCAGTACTTC. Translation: CASSRKSGGEETQYF.

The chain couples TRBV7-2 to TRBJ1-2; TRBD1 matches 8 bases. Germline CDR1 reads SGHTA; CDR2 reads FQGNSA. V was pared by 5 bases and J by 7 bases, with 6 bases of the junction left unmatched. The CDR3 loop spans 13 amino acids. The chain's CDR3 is CASSTQGDGGYTF. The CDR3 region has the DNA TGTGCCAGCAGCACACAGGGGGATGGTGGCTACACCTTC. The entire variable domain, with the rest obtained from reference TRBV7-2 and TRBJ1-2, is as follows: GAGVSQSPSNKVTEKGKDVELRCDPISGHTALYWYRQSLGQGLEFLIYFQGNSAPDKSGLPSDRFSAERTGGSVSTLTIQRTQQEDSAVYLCASSTQGDGGYTFGSGTRLTVV.

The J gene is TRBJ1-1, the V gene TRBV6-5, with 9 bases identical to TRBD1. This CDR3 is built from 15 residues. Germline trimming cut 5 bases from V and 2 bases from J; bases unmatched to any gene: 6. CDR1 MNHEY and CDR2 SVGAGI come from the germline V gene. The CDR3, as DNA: TGTGCCAGCAGTCGACAACAGGGGGCAAACACTGAAGCTTTCTTT. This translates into CASSRQQGANTEAFF.

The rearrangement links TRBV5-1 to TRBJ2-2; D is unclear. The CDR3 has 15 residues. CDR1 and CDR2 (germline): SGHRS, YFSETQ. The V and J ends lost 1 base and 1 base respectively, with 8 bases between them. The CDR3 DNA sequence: TGCGCCAGCAGCTTGTCGGAAATGAACACCGGGGAGCTGTTTTTT. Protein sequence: CASSLSEMNTGELFF.

CDR3 amino acids: CASSKKERQGAFYNEQFF. CDR3 sequence (DNA): TGTGCCAGCAGCAAAAAGGAACGACAGGGAGCGTTTTACAATGAGCAGTTCTTC. This chain uses TRBV21-1 with TRBJ2-1; the table's D call, TRBD1, has no DNA check behind it. TRBV21-1 is listed as a pseudogene. The CDR3 is 18 amino acids.

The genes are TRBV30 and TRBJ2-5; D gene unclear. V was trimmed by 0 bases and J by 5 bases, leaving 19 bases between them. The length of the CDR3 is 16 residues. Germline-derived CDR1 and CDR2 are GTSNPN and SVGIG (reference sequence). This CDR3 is CAWSVISGRLGETQYF. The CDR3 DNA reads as TGTGCCTGGAGTGTCATCTCAGGACGGTTAGGGGAGACCCAGTACTTC.

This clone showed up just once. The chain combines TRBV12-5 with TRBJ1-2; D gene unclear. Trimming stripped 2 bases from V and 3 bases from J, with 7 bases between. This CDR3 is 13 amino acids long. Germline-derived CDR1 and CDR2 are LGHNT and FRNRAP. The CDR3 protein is CASGLPPDYGYTF. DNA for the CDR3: TGTGCTAGTGGTTTGCCCCCTGACTATGGCTACACCTTC.

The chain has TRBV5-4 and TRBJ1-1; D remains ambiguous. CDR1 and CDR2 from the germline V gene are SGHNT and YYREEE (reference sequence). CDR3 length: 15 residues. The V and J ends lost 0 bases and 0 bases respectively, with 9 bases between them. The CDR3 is CASSLGGSLNTEAFF. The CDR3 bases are TGTGCCAGCAGCTTGGGAGGGAGCTTGAACACTGAAGCTTTCTTT.

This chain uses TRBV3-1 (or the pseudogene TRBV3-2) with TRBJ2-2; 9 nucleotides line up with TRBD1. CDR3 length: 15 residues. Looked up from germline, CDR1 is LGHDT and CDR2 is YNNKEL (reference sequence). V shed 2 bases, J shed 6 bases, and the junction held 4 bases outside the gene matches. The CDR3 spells CASSQRDRDAGELFF. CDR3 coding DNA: TGTGCCAGCAGCCAAAGGGACAGGGATGCCGGGGAGCTGTTTTTT.

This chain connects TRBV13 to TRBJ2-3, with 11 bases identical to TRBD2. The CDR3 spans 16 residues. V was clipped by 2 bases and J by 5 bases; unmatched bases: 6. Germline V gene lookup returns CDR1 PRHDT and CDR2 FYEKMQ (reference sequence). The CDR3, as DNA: TGTGCCAGCAGCTTAAGTAGCGGGGGGGCAGTAGATACGCAGTATTTT. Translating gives CASSLSSGGAVDTQYF.

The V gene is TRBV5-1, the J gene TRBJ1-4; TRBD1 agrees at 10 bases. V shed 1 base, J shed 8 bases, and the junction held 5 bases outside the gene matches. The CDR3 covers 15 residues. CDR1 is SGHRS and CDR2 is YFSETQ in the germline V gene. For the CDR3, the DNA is TGCGCCAGCAGCTTGTTTGGGACAGGGGACGAAAAACTGTTTTTT. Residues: CASSLFGTGDEKLFF.

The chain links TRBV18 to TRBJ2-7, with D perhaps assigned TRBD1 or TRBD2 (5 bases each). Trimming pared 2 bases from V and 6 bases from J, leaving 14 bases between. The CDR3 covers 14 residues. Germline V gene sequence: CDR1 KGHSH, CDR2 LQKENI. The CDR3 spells CASSPVGTLREQYF. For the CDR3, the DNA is TGTGCCAGCTCACCAGTCGGGACGCTGCGCGAGCAGTACTTC.

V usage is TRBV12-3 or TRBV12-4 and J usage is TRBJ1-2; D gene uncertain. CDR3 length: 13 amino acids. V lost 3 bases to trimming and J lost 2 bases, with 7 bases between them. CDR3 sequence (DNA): TGTGCCAGCAGTTTCTTGACAAACTATGGCTACACCTTC. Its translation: CASSFLTNYGYTF.

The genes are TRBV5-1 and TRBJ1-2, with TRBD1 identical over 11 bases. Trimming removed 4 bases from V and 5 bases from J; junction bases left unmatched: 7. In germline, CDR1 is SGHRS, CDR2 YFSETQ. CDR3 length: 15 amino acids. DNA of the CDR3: TGCGCCAGCAGCCCGACGGGACAGGGGGTTTATGGCTACACCTTC. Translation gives CASSPTGQGVYGYTF.

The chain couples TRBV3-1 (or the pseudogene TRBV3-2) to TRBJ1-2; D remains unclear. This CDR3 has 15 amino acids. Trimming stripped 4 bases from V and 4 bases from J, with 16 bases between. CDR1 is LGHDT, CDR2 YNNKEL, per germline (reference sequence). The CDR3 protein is CASSPRPHGGYGYTF. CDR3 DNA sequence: TGTGCCAGCAGCCCCAGACCCCACGGAGGCTATGGCTACACCTTC.

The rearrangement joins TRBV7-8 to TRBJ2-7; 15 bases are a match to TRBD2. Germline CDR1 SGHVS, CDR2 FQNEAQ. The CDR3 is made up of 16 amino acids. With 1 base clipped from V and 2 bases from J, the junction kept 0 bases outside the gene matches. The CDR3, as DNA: TGTGCCAGCAGCTTAGGGACTAGCGGGGGGGCCTACGAGCAGTACTTC. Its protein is CASSLGTSGGAYEQYF.

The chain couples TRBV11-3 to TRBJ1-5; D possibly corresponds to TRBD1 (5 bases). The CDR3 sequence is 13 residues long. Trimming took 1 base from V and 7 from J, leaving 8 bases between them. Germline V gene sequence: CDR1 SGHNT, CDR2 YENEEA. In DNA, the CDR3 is TGTGCCAGCAGCTTAGGTGCAGGGCAGCCCCAGCATTTT. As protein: CASSLGAGQPQHF.

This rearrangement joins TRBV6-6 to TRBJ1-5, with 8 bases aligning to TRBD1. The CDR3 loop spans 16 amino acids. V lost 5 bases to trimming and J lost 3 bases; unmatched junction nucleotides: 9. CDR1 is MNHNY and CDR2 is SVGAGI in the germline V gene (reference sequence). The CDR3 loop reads CASSGQGGGYNQPQHF. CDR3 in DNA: TGTGCCAGCAGTGGACAGGGAGGAGGATACAATCAGCCCCAGCATTTT.